These 2 T cell receptor beta chains originate from one sample sequenced in a study of T cells after yellow fever vaccination. Using its own MiXCR run on the 5' RACE reads, TCRdb lists one record per CDR3 protein. This table holds approximately 350,000 distinct CDR3 sequences, around 10% found once. The sequencing used PBMCs, collected on the day of the first yellow fever vaccination. The receptors were gathered from a man aged 18-30 years who received the YFV17D yellow fever vaccine.

This clonotype was detected ten times or more. The chain is built from TRBV7-2 and TRBJ2-4; 7 bases are shared with TRBD1. The ends lost 1 base at V and 7 bases at J; junction bases unmatched: 1. The CDR3 covers 13 residues. The germline V gene encodes CDR1 SGHTA and CDR2 FQGNSA. CDR3 region: CASSLGRGNIQYF. DNA for the CDR3: TGTGCCAGCAGCTTAGGCAGGGGGAACATTCAGTACTTC.

In this sample, this clonotype turned up a few times. V is TRBV28 and J is TRBJ2-1, with 9 bases identical to TRBD1. The germline gives CDR1 MDHEN, CDR2 SYDVKM. The V and J ends lost 7 bases and 3 bases, in that order; junction bases with no gene match: 7. The CDR3 totals 15 residues. CDR3 bases: TGTGCCAGCAACCCACCGGGACAGGGCTACAATGAGCAGTTCTTC. This sequence encodes CASNPPGQGYNEQFF.